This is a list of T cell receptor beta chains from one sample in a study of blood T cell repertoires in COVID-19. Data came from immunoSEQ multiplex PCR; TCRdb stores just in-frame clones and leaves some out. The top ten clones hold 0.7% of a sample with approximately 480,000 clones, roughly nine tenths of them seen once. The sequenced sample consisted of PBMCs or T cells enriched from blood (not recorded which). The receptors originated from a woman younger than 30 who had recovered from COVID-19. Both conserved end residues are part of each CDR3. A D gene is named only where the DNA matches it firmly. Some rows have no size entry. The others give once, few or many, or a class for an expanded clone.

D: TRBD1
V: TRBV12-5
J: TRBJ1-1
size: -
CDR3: CASGHQDRGPEAFF
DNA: TGTGCTAGTGGTCATCAGGACAGGGGTCCTGAAGCTTTCTTT

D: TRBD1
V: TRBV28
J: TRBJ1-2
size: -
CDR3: CASSWTQGVPPLYGYTF
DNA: TGTGCCAGCAGTTGGACCCAGGGGGTCCCACCCCTCTATGGCTACACCTTC

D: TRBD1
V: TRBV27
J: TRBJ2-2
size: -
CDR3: CASSKSGTGNTGELFF
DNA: TGTGCCAGCAGTAAATCCGGGACAGGCAACACCGGGGAGCTGTTTTTT

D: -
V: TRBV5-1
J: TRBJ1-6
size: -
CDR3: CASSLTAGLNSPLHF
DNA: TGCGCCAGCAGCTTGACCGCAGGGCTGAATTCACCCCTCCACTTT

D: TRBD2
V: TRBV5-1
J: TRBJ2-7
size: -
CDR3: CASSLRTSGGASYEQYF
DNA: TGCGCCAGCAGCTTAAGGACTAGCGGGGGGGCCAGTTACGAGCAGTACTTC

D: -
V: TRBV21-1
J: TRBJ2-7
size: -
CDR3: CASSSHLRGFPLAGDYEQYF
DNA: TGTGCCAGCAGTTCCCATCTAAGGGGGTTTCCTTTAGCGGGGGACTACGAGCAGTACTTC

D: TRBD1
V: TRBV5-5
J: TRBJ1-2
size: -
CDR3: CASSPKTDRAGNGYTF
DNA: TGTGCCAGCAGCCCGAAAACGGACAGGGCAGGTAATGGCTACACCTTC

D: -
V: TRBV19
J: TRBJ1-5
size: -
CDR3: CASSIGGGESNQPQHF
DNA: TGTGCCAGTAGTATAGGGGGGGGTGAAAGCAATCAGCCCCAGCATTTT

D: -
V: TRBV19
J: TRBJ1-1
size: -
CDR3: CASSGRTEAFF
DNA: TGTGCCAGCAGTGGGCGCACTGAAGCTTTCTTT

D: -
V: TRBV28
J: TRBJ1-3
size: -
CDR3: CASGQQGAGNTIYF
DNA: TGTGCCAGCGGCCAACAGGGAGCCGGAAACACCATATATTTT

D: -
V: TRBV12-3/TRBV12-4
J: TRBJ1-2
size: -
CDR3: CASRVDRHGGYTF
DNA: TGTGCCAGCAGGGTTGACAGGCATGGGGGCTACACCTTC

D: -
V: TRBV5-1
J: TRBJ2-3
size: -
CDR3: CASSLGRQISTDTQYF
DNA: TGCGCCAGCAGCTTGGGGCGACAGATTAGCACAGATACGCAGTATTTT

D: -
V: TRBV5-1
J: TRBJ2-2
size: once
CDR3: CASSLEGELNTGELFF
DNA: TGCGCCAGCAGCTTGGAGGGGGAATTGAACACCGGGGAGCTGTTTTTT

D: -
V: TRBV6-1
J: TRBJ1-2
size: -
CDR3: CASSEVGGGGYTF
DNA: TGTGCCAGCAGTGAAGTAGGCGGGGGGGGCTACACCTTC

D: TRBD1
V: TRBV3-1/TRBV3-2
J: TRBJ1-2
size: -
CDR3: CASSFRDRATGGYTF
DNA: TGTGCCAGCAGCTTCCGGGACAGGGCAACGGGTGGCTACACCTTC

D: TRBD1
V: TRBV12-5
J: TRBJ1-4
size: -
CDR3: CASGLVNGQGGKLFF
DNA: TGTGCTAGTGGTTTGGTGAACGGACAGGGAGGAAAACTGTTTTTT

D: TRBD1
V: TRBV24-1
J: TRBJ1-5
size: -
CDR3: CATSDLHYGQGRNQPQHF
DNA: TGTGCCACCAGTGATTTACATTATGGACAGGGTAGGAATCAGCCCCAGCATTTT

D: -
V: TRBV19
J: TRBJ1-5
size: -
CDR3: CASSGAGVRQPQHF
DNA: TGTGCCAGTAGTGGGGCAGGGGTTCGGCAGCCCCAGCATTTT

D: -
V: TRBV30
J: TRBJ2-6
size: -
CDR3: CAWLTWGRLNVLTF
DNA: TGTGCCTGGTTAACGTGGGGCAGACTCAACGTCCTGACTTTC

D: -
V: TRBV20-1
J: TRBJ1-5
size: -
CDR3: CSASTGRAQHF
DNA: TGCAGTGCCTCAACAGGGAGGGCCCAGCATTTT

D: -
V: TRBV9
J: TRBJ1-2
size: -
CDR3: CASSVELGANYGYTF
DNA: TGTGCCAGCAGCGTAGAGTTAGGGGCGAACTATGGCTACACCTTC

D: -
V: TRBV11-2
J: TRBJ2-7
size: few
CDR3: CASSQPRLLYEQYF
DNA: TGTGCCAGCAGCCAGCCGCGGCTCCTTTACGAGCAGTACTTC

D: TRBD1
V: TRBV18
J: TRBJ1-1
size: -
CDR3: CASSFGQVPNTEAFF
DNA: TGTGCCAGCTCTTTTGGACAGGTTCCGAACACTGAAGCTTTCTTT

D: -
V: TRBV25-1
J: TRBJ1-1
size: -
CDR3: CASSPRLLVQAFF
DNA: TGTGCCAGCAGTCCTCGTCTTCTTGTCCAAGCTTTCTTT

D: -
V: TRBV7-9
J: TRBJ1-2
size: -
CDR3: CASSLEGVGYTF
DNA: TGTGCCAGCAGCTTAGAGGGGGTAGGCTACACCTTC

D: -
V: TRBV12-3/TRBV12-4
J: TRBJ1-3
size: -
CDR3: CASSLIGGGNTDF
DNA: TGTGCCAGCAGTTTAATTGGTGGAGGCAACACGGATTTT

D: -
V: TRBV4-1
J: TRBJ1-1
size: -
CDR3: CASSQQVETFF
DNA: TGCGCCAGCAGCCAACAGGTTGAGACTTTCTTT

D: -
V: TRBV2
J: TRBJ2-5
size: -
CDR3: CASRGGWKGTETQYF
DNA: TGTGCCAGCAGGGGGGGTTGGAAGGGGACAGAGACCCAGTACTTC

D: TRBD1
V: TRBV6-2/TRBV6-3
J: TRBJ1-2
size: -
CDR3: CASSYFGGQGNGYTF
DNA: TGTGCCAGCAGTTACTTCGGGGGACAGGGTAATGGCTACACCTTC

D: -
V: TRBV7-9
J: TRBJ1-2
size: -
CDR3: CASSLGGFVYGYTF
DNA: TGTGCCAGCAGCTTAGGAGGGTTCGTCTATGGCTACACCTTC

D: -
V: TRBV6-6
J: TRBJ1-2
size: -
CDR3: CASSYQGNGGYTF
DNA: TGTGCCAGCAGTTACCAGGGTAATGGAGGCTACACCTTC

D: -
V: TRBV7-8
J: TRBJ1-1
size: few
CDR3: CASSLVRNTEAFF
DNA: TGTGCCAGCAGCTTGGTGAGGAACACTGAAGCTTTCTTT

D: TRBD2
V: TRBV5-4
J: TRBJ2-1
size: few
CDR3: CASSLSAGGGNEQFF
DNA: TGTGCCAGCAGCTTGTCCGCGGGGGGTGGCAATGAGCAGTTCTTC

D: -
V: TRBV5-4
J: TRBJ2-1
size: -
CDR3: CASSLDFPYNEQFF
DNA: TGTGCCAGCAGCTTGGATTTCCCTTACAATGAGCAGTTCTTC

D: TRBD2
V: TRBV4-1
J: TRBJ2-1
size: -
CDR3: CASSRTSGSWNEQFF
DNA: TGCGCCAGCAGTCGGACTAGCGGGTCTTGGAATGAGCAGTTCTTC

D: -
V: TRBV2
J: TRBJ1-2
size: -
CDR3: CASSEPGQIYGYTF
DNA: TGTGCCAGCAGTGAGCCAGGACAAATCTATGGCTACACCTTC

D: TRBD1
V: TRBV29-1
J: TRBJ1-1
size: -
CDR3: CSTYRDRNTEAFF
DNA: TGCAGCACATACCGGGACAGGAACACTGAAGCTTTCTTT

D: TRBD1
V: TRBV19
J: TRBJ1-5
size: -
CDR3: CASSIKGTGVGQPQHF
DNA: TGTGCCAGTAGCATCAAGGGGACAGGGGTTGGCCAGCCCCAGCATTTT

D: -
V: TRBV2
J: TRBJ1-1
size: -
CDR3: CASSDRGMGNTEAFF
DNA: TGTGCCAGCAGTGACCGGGGGATGGGGAACACTGAAGCTTTCTTT

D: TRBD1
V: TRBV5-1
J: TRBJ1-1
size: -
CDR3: CASSLRGQSTEAFF
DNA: TGCGCCAGCAGCTTGAGGGGGCAGAGCACTGAAGCTTTCTTT

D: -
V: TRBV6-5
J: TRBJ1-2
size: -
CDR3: CAVSRGGWNGYTF
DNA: TGTGCCGTCTCGCGGGGGGGTTGGAATGGCTACACCTTC

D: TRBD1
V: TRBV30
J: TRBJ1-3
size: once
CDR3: CAWSADRGLGNTIYF
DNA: TGTGCCTGGAGTGCTGACAGGGGGCTTGGAAACACCATATATTTT

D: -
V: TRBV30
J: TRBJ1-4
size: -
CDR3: CAWSVLGGGEKLFF
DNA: TGTGCCTGGAGTGTACTCGGGGGGGGTGAAAAACTGTTTTTT

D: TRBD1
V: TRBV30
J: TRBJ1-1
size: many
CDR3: CAWNRQGAEAFF
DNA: TGTGCCTGGAATCGACAGGGGGCTGAAGCTTTCTTT

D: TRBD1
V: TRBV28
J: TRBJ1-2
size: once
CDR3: CASREQQGSGYTF
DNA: TGTGCCAGCAGAGAACAACAGGGGTCTGGCTACACCTTC

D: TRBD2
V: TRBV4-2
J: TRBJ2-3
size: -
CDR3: CASSPRETSTDTQYF
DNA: TGTGCCAGCAGCCCGCGGGAGACTAGCACAGATACGCAGTATTTT